This is a list of T cell receptor beta chains from one sample in a study of shared clonotypes between healthy human individuals. The protocol was immunoSEQ multiplex PCR, while the TCRdb copy is restricted to in-frame clones and leaves out a portion. The sample has roughly 2.5 million clones, roughly 92% seen once. The sequencing sample was made of naive CD4+ T cells sorted from blood. Receptors were obtained from a man aged 18 to 35 in good health. CDR3s include the opening cysteine and the closing phenylalanine or tryptophan. A D gene is named only where the DNA matches it firmly. For some rows the clone size is stated as once, few or many, or as a class when expanded; others skip it.

clone size: -
V gene: TRBV6-6
J gene: TRBJ2-2
D gene: -
CDR3 protein: CASTGHSNTGELFF
CDR3 DNA: TGTGCCAGCACGGGACACTCGAACACCGGGGAGCTGTTTTTT

clone size: -
V gene: TRBV29-1
J gene: TRBJ1-1
D gene: -
CDR3 protein: CSAGHENTEAFF
CDR3 DNA: TGCAGCGCGGGACACGAGAACACTGAAGCTTTCTTT

clone size: -
V gene: TRBV18
J gene: TRBJ2-3
D gene: -
CDR3 protein: CASSPTYGSDTQYF
CDR3 DNA: TGTGCCAGCTCACCGACTTACGGATCAGATACGCAGTATTTT

clone size: -
V gene: TRBV9
J gene: TRBJ2-7
D gene: -
CDR3 protein: CASSVSASYEQYF
CDR3 DNA: TGTGCCAGCAGCGTCTCCGCCTCCTACGAGCAGTACTTC

clone size: -
V gene: TRBV15
J gene: TRBJ1-2
D gene: -
CDR3 protein: CATSSGRGNYGYTF
CDR3 DNA: TGTGCCACCAGCAGCGGGAGGGGCAACTATGGCTACACCTTC

clone size: -
V gene: TRBV5-1
J gene: TRBJ1-1
D gene: -
CDR3 protein: CASSLATPGTEAFF
CDR3 DNA: TGCGCCAGCAGCTTGGCCACCCCGGGGACTGAAGCTTTCTTT

clone size: -
V gene: TRBV19
J gene: TRBJ1-1
D gene: TRBD1
CDR3 protein: CASSWRDSTEAFF
CDR3 DNA: TGTGCCAGTAGTTGGCGGGACAGCACTGAAGCTTTCTTT

clone size: -
V gene: TRBV7-9
J gene: TRBJ2-2
D gene: TRBD2
CDR3 protein: CASSPWTSGIGNTGELFF
CDR3 DNA: TGTGCCAGCAGCCCTTGGACTAGCGGAATCGGGAACACCGGGGAGCTGTTTTTT

clone size: -
V gene: TRBV11-2
J gene: TRBJ2-7
D gene: TRBD2
CDR3 protein: CASSLEASGTYEQYF
CDR3 DNA: TGTGCCAGCAGCTTAGAGGCTAGCGGGACCTACGAGCAGTACTTC

clone size: -
V gene: TRBV6-5
J gene: TRBJ2-5
D gene: TRBD2
CDR3 protein: CASSSSGGGETQYF
CDR3 DNA: TGTGCCAGCAGTTCCAGCGGGGGTGGGGAGACCCAGTACTTC

clone size: -
V gene: TRBV6-5
J gene: TRBJ1-2
D gene: -
CDR3 protein: CASRPTGFVGYTF
CDR3 DNA: TGTGCCAGCAGGCCTACAGGGTTTGTTGGCTACACCTTC

clone size: once
V gene: TRBV6-5
J gene: TRBJ2-5
D gene: TRBD2
CDR3 protein: CASSPGGAGETQYF
CDR3 DNA: TGTGCCAGCAGCCCGGGGGGGGCCGGGGAGACCCAGTACTTC

clone size: -
V gene: TRBV19
J gene: TRBJ1-1
D gene: TRBD1
CDR3 protein: CASSRTGVNTEAFF
CDR3 DNA: TGTGCCAGTAGTCGGACAGGGGTGAACACTGAAGCTTTCTTT

clone size: -
V gene: TRBV19
J gene: TRBJ1-4
D gene: -
CDR3 protein: CASSIPITYATNEKLFF
CDR3 DNA: TGTGCCAGTAGTATTCCCATCACCTATGCAACTAATGAAAAACTGTTTTTT

clone size: -
V gene: TRBV5-1
J gene: TRBJ2-5
D gene: -
CDR3 protein: CASSLTDQETQYF
CDR3 DNA: TGCGCCAGCAGCTTGACAGATCAAGAGACCCAGTACTTC

clone size: -
V gene: TRBV18
J gene: TRBJ1-1
D gene: TRBD1
CDR3 protein: CASSPQQGMSTEAFF
CDR3 DNA: TGTGCCAGCTCACCACAACAGGGGATGAGCACTGAAGCTTTCTTT

clone size: -
V gene: TRBV9
J gene: TRBJ1-1
D gene: -
CDR3 protein: CASSVKGNTEAFF
CDR3 DNA: TGTGCCAGCAGCGTAAAGGGGAACACTGAAGCTTTCTTT

clone size: once
V gene: TRBV30
J gene: TRBJ1-2
D gene: -
CDR3 protein: CAWSRRRSTSNYGYTF
CDR3 DNA: TGTGCCTGGAGTCGGCGTCGGTCGACTTCTAACTATGGCTACACCTTC

clone size: -
V gene: TRBV11-2
J gene: TRBJ2-3
D gene: -
CDR3 protein: CASSRLTSTDTQYF
CDR3 DNA: TGTGCCAGCAGCCGATTGACTAGCACAGATACGCAGTATTTT

clone size: -
V gene: TRBV6-1
J gene: TRBJ1-4
D gene: -
CDR3 protein: CASSEVQTVNEKLFF
CDR3 DNA: TGTGCCAGCAGTGAAGTTCAGACAGTAAACGAAAAACTGTTTTTT

clone size: -
V gene: TRBV2
J gene: TRBJ1-5
D gene: -
CDR3 protein: CASSGVNSNQPQHF
CDR3 DNA: TGTGCCAGCAGTGGCGTAAATAGCAATCAGCCCCAGCATTTT

clone size: -
V gene: TRBV18
J gene: TRBJ1-6
D gene: -
CDR3 protein: CASSPSGRTNNSPLHF
CDR3 DNA: TGTGCCAGCTCACCGAGCGGACGGACGAATAATTCACCCCTCCACTTT